This entry lists 13 T cell receptor beta chains sequenced from one sample in a study of blood T cells in healthy people across ages (dated by TCRdb to the mid-2010s). The library was generated by 5' RACE. TCRdb records Illumina HiSeq 2500 as the sequencer. The second PCR ran for roughly 7 to 12 cycles and used a J-beta primer mix along with a sample-barcoded 5' primer. TCRdb redid the processing of the public reads, applying fastp at Q25 and MiXCR, and retained in-frame beta chains. All rows with the same CDR3 protein become a single entry with the most common DNA and genes. Recorded for this sample are 1 million to 1.2 million distinct CDR3 sequences; 35% to 40% of them occurred a single time. The top ten clones comprise about an eighth of the sample. Sequenced material: blood. The receptors shown here come from a man between 18 and 35 years old in good health.

The chain links TRBV20-1 to TRBJ2-1, with D possibly matching TRBD1 (5 bases). Germline V gives CDR1 DFQATT, CDR2 SNEGSKA (reference sequence). The V gene lost 4 bases and the J gene lost 10 bases, with 23 bases spanning the gap. The CDR3 length is 15 residues. Here the CDR3 reads CSANGPQGTFKEQFF. CDR3 nucleotides: TGCAGTGCTAATGGTCCGCAGGGTACGTTCAAGGAGCAGTTCTTC.

The chain uses TRBV19 and TRBJ2-5, with a weak D call TRBD2 (7 bases). V lost 10 bases and J lost 3, with 12 bases in between. This CDR3 has 12 residues. Germline values: CDR1 LNHDA, CDR2 SQIVND (reference sequence). CDR3 in DNA: TGTGCCACTACAGGGAGGGAAGAGACCCAGTACTTC. Translating gives CATTGREETQYF.

This clonotype was observed a handful of times. The genes are TRBV10-3 and TRBJ2-7; 8 bases line up with TRBD1. Trimming at V came to 8 bases and at J to 4 bases, leaving 16 bases not matched to a gene. The germline gives CDR1 ENHRY, CDR2 SYGVKD. The CDR3 has 16 amino acids. The CDR3 region is CAIDRGPATSRYEQYF. In nucleotides, the CDR3 is TGTGCCATCGACAGGGGACCAGCTACGAGCAGATACGAGCAGTACTTC.

The V gene is TRBV6-6, the J gene TRBJ2-3; D remains ambiguous. Germline V gene sequence: CDR1 MNHNY, CDR2 SVGAGI (reference sequence). The CDR3 length is 14 residues. V shed 4 bases and J shed 0 bases, with 8 bases lying between them. The CDR3 sequence: CASSCRPSTDTQYF. The DNA of the CDR3 is TGTGCCAGCAGTTGCAGGCCTAGCACAGATACGCAGTATTTT.

Only a few counts were recorded for this clonotype. V gene TRBV12-5 combines with J gene TRBJ2-1, with D possibly TRBD1 on 6 matching bases. Trimming took 2 bases from V and 1 from J, leaving 24 bases between them. In germline, CDR1 is LGHNT, CDR2 FRNRAP. The CDR3 is 20 residues long. The CDR3 nucleotides read TGTGCTAGTGGTTTGAACGAAAAAGCTTCAGGGGTGAGTTCCTACAATGAGCAGTTCTTC. It is translated as CASGLNEKASGVSSYNEQFF.

The J gene is TRBJ1-2, the V gene TRBV9; 7 bases map to TRBD1. CDR3 length: 14 amino acids. CDR1 and CDR2 from the germline V gene are SGDLS and YYNGEE. Trimming took 3 bases from V and 5 from J; bases not matched to a gene: 7. The CDR3 loop is CASSGTGSLYGYTF. CDR3 nucleotide sequence: TGTGCCAGCAGCGGGACAGGTTCTCTTTATGGCTACACCTTC.

There are a few counts of this clonotype. The chain is built from TRBV25-1 and TRBJ2-6; D is undetermined. The germline V and J ends were trimmed by 7 bases and 3 bases, with 7 bases remaining between them. From germline, CDR1 is MGHDK and CDR2 SYGVNS. The CDR3 is 13 amino acids. CDR3 residues: CASNFGGANVLTF. The CDR3 DNA reads TGTGCCAGCAATTTTGGTGGGGCCAACGTCCTGACTTTC.

The chain joins TRBV28 to TRBJ1-1, with D unclear. Germline V gene sequence: CDR1 MDHEN, CDR2 SYDVKM. This CDR3 has 12 amino acids. Trimming left V 3 bases short and J 13 bases short, with 15 bases between. In nucleotides, the CDR3 is TGTGCCAGCAGTTTCCCCTACCAGGACGGTTTCTTT. Translated: CASSFPYQDGFF. Full variable domain (outside the CDR3, taken from reference TRBV28 and TRBJ1-1): DVKVTQSSRYLVKRTGEKVFLECVQDMDHENMFWYRQDPGLGLRLIYFSYDVKMKEKGDIPEGYSVSREKKERFSLILESASTNQTSMYLCASSFPYQDGFFGQGTRLTVV.

This clonotype was seen only a few times. V and J are TRBV20-1 and TRBJ1-1, with D unresolved. Germline loops: CDR1 DFQATT, CDR2 SNEGSKA (reference sequence). V lost 1 base and J 2 bases, leaving 17 bases between the germline ends. The CDR3 is 16 residues long. Here the CDR3 reads CSARAVRIASNTEAFF. As DNA, the CDR3 is TGCAGTGCTAGAGCCGTCCGAATCGCTTCTAACACTGAAGCTTTCTTT.

The rearrangement links TRBV29-1 to TRBJ2-3; D is undetermined. The V end was cut by 7 bases, the J end by 4 bases, with 15 bases between. There are 13 residues in the CDR3. Germline V lookup: CDR1 SQVTM, CDR2 ANQGSEA. CDR3 in amino acids: CSASGPRADTQYF. The CDR3 bases are TGCAGCGCCTCCGGCCCCCGGGCAGATACGCAGTATTTT.

The CDR3 here is CASSPDSHYGYTF. The CDR3 DNA reads as TGTGCCAGCAGCCCCGACAGCCACTATGGCTACACCTTC. The chain has TRBV9 and TRBJ1-2; tentatively, D is TRBD1 (5 bases). CDR1 SGDLS and CDR2 YYNGEE come from the germline V gene. This CDR3 region has 13 residues. V lost 4 bases, J lost 3 bases, and 10 bases lay in between.

The chain uses TRBV5-1 and TRBJ2-1, with a weak D call TRBD2 (6 bases). The CDR3 is 15 residues long. Germline assignment: CDR1 SGHRS and CDR2 YFSETQ. The ends were cut back, 5 bases at V and 7 bases at J, with 19 bases in the middle. This CDR3 is CASRDGTRKGNEQFF. In DNA form, the CDR3 reads TGCGCCAGCAGAGACGGGACTCGTAAAGGAAATGAGCAGTTCTTC.

This clonotype was seen a handful of times. This chain connects TRBV12-5 to TRBJ2-5, with 10 positions matching TRBD1. The CDR3 is made up of 17 amino acids. The V segment lost 4 bases and the J segment 3 bases; nucleotides outside the gene matches: 11. Germline V gene data show CDR1 as LGHNT and CDR2 as FRNRAP. CDR3 coding DNA: TGTGCTAGTGGTTCCCCCCCTCGGGACAGGGGAGAAGAGACCCAGTACTTC. It codes for CASGSPPRDRGEETQYF.